The next 5 T cell receptor beta chains were all read from a single sample in a study of blood T cell repertoires in COVID-19. Sequencing was performed with immunoSEQ multiplex PCR; in TCRdb, only in-frame clones are kept and a portion is missing. The sample has around 260,000 clones, approximately 90% seen once. The sequenced material came from peripheral blood. The source of these receptors is a woman aged 30 to 39 with COVID-19, enrolled during active disease.

The gene calls are TRBV19 and TRBJ1-1; 8 positions agree with TRBD1. This CDR3 is built from 15 residues. CDR1 LNHDA and CDR2 SQIVND come from the germline V gene (reference sequence). J was trimmed by 3 bases and V by 4 bases; bases with no gene match: 7. The CDR3 here is CASSRGQGRYTEAFF. CDR3 coding DNA: TGTGCCAGTAGTAGAGGACAGGGTAGATACACTGAAGCTTTCTTT.

This clone was recorded once. The CDR3 loop is CASSQLGQGRNTIYF. The CDR3 DNA sequence: TGTGCCAGCAGCCAGTTGGGACAGGGGAGAAACACCATATATTTT. The V call is TRBV3-1 (or the pseudogene TRBV3-2), the J call TRBJ1-3, with 10 bases aligning to TRBD1. This CDR3 has 15 residues. Unmatched junction bases numbered 4, after V lost 3 bases and J lost 5 bases. Germline CDR1 LGHDT, CDR2 YNNKEL (reference sequence).

J is TRBJ1-2 and V is TRBV27; 7 nucleotides line up with TRBD1. The V gene's germline CDR1 is MNHEY and CDR2 SMNVEV (reference sequence). CDR3 size: 15 residues. The ends lost 0 bases at V and 8 bases at J; junction bases unmatched: 9. The CDR3 nucleotides read TGTGCCAGCAGTTTATCGGAAGGGGGCCTCGACGGCTACACCTTC. Amino acids: CASSLSEGGLDGYTF.

The CDR3 region has the DNA TGTGCCAGCAGTCGCCACTTAAGCCGGGGGCCCCAGCATTTT. As protein: CASSRHLSRGPQHF. This chain uses TRBV28 with TRBJ1-5; no definite D call. The CDR3 sequence is 14 residues long. Trimming stripped 5 bases from V and 9 bases from J, with 17 bases between. Germline assignment: CDR1 MDHEN and CDR2 SYDVKM.

The chain uses TRBV11-2 and TRBJ2-3; D uncertain. Deletions cut 1 base from V and 2 bases from J, with 13 bases between. Germline V CDR1 and CDR2: SGHAT, FQNNGV. The CDR3 totals 16 residues. The chain's CDR3 is CASSLASYTITDTQYF. In DNA, the CDR3 is TGTGCCAGCAGCTTAGCTAGTTACACCATCACAGATACGCAGTATTTT.